This T cell receptor (beta chain) came from a study of early T cells in non-severe SARS-CoV-2 infection. Study results and limitations: There was a bias toward anti-spike CD8 responses in VDJdb matching, which missed private and CD4 specificities.

TCRdb recomputed calls from the 5' RACE reads with MiXCR, one row per CDR3 protein. The sample contains under 85,000 distinct CDR3 sequences, approximately 10% of which appear only once. A few counts support this clonotype. Its antigen is still unknown. Trimming pared 5 bases from V and 1 base from J, leaving 10 bases between. CDR3 length equals 13 residues. In germline, CDR1 is SQVTM, CDR2 ANQGSEA. This receptor was identified in an adult who was a healthcare worker with PCR-confirmed SARS-CoV-2 infection or an uninfected control (not recorded which). The rearrangement links TRBV29-1 to TRBJ2-3; possible D gene TRBD1, 6 bases. The material sequenced was whole blood, taken at baseline. The CDR3 sequence: CSVRPGGTDTQYF. CDR3 nucleotide sequence: TGCAGCGTTAGGCCAGGGGGCACAGATACGCAGTATTTT.